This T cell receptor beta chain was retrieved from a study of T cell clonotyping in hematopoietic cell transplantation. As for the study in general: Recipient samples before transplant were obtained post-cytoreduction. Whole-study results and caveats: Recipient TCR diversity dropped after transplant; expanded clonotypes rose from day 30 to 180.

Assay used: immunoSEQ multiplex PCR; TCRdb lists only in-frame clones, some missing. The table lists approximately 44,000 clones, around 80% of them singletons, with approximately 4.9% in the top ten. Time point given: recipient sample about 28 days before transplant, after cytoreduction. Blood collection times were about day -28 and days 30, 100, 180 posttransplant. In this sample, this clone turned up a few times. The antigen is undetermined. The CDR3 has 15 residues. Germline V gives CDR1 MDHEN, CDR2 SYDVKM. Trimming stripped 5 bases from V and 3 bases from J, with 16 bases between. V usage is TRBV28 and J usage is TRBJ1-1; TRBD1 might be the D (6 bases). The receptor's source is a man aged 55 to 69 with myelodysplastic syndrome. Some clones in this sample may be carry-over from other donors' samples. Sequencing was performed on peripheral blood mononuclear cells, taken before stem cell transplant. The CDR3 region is CASSPSGHRYTEAFF. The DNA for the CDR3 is TGTGCCAGCAGTCCCTCGGGACACCGATACACTGAAGCTTTCTTT.